This T cell receptor (beta chain) is drawn from a study of identical twins. Using its own MiXCR run on the 5' RACE reads, TCRdb lists one record per CDR3 protein. The sample has a few hundred thousand distinct CDR3 sequences, around 8.8% seen once; the top ten hold less than 4%. This clonotype was observed a few times. Germline V lookup: CDR1 MDHEN, CDR2 SYDVKM. Germline trimming cut 2 bases from V and 2 bases from J; bases unmatched to any gene: 12. This CDR3 contains 17 residues. A further study also used this sample, focusing on yellow fever vaccine responses in identical twins.

This receptor was taken from a young woman in good health. This chain joins TRBV28 and TRBJ2-7, with TRBD2 matching over 7 bases. What was sequenced was CD8+ T cells sorted from blood. CDR3: CASSLATQGTTAYEQYF. The CDR3 nucleotides are TGTGCCAGCAGTTTAGCCACACAAGGGACTACCGCCTACGAGCAGTACTTC.